This T cell receptor beta chain comes out of a study of CD4 T cells in relation to SARS-CoV-2 and coronaviruses. Clones were read by immunoSEQ multiplex PCR, and TCRdb kept only the in-frame ones, dropping some. The sample shows around 30,000 clones, more than 60% of them seen only once. The ends were cut back, 2 bases at V and 12 bases at J, with 14 bases in the middle. Germline V CDR1 and CDR2: SGHTA, FQGTGA. The CDR3 has 13 residues. This clone was observed a handful of times. The antigen remains undetermined. The sequenced sample consisted of memory CD4+ T cells from PBMCs, cultured in vitro. The chain recombines TRBV7-3 with TRBJ2-1; a weak D match, TRBD2 (6 bases). The origin of this receptor is an adult with COVID-19. The CDR3 sequence: CASSLLGQAGQFF. CDR3 DNA sequence: TGTGCCAGCAGCTTATTAGGCCAAGCGGGGCAGTTCTTC. Based on the CDR3 plus reference TRBV7-3 and TRBJ2-1, the full variable domain is GAGVSQTPSNKVTEKGKYVELRCDPISGHTALYWYRQSLGQGPEFLIYFQGTGAADDSGLPNDRFFAVRPEGSVSTLKIQRTERGDSAVYLCASSLLGQAGQFFGPGTRLTVL.